One sample yielded the 19 T cell receptor beta chains listed below, sequenced in a study of brain T cells in children with intractable seizures. Sequencing was performed with immunoSEQ multiplex PCR; in TCRdb, only in-frame clones are kept and a portion is missing. The sample comprises tens of thousands of clones, around 91% of which are singletons, and roughly 24% rests with the top ten. The input for sequencing was peripheral blood, taken at surgery. The receptors originated from a girl aged 2 to 9 with Rasmussen encephalitis and intractable seizures.

The chain joins TRBV9 to TRBJ2-7, with a tentative D call TRBD1 (7 bases). Germline loops: CDR1 SGDLS, CDR2 YYNGEE. Trimming removed 3 bases at V and 0 bases at J, with 16 bases between. There are 16 residues in the CDR3. CDR3 sequence (DNA): TGTGCCAGCAGCGCAGGGGGGTTTAGTGCCTCCTACGAGCAGTACTTC. It specifies CASSAGGFSASYEQYF.

This chain links TRBV7-9 with TRBJ2-5; perhaps TRBD1 as D (5 bases). The ends were cut back, 4 bases at V and 0 bases at J, with 9 bases in the middle. Germline lookup yields CDR1 SEHNR and CDR2 FQNEAQ (reference sequence). CDR3 length: 14 amino acids. CDR3 loop: CASSSDSYQETQYF. The CDR3 DNA is TGTGCCAGCAGCTCCGACAGCTACCAAGAGACCCAGTACTTC. The full variable domain, rest sourced from reference TRBV7-9 and TRBJ2-5, is DTGVSQNPRHKITKRGQNVTFRCDPISEHNRLYWYRQTLGQGPEFLTYFQNEAQLEKSRLLSDRFSAERPKGSFSTLEIQRTEQGDSAMYLCASSSDSYQETQYFGPGTRLLVL.

This clone showed up just once. The V call is TRBV28, the J call TRBJ1-5, with 7 bases aligning to TRBD1. The J segment lost 6 bases and the V segment lost 6 bases, leaving 5 bases of the junction unmatched. The germline CDR1 and CDR2 sequences are MDHEN and SYDVKM. This CDR3 is 13 amino acids long. The CDR3 DNA reads TGTGCCAGCAGGCCTGACAGGGCTCAGCCCCAGCATTTT. This encodes CASRPDRAQPQHF.

This chain connects TRBV6-5 to TRBJ1-1, with a weak D call TRBD1 (5 bases). V was clipped by 6 bases and J by 6 bases, with 20 bases between them. In germline, CDR1 is MNHEY, CDR2 SVGAGI. The CDR3 is 15 amino acids. As DNA, the CDR3 is TGTGCCAGCAGCACAGGAGCGTCGGGGTCTGCTGAAGCTTTCTTT. Residues: CASSTGASGSAEAFF.

The chain couples TRBV28 to TRBJ1-6; a weak D match, TRBD1 (6 bases). CDR3 length: 16 amino acids. Germline V gene sequence: CDR1 MDHEN, CDR2 SYDVKM. V lost 3 bases and J lost 8, with 17 bases in between. CDR3 DNA sequence: TGTGCCAGCAGTTTTCCTAAACCGAGGGGGGATTCACCCCTCCACTTT. Protein sequence: CASSFPKPRGDSPLHF.

This chain uses TRBV19 with TRBJ2-7; D is unclear. V was clipped by 5 bases and J by 6 bases, with 11 bases between them. This CDR3 has 12 amino acids. CDR1 LNHDA and CDR2 SQIVND come from the germline V gene (reference sequence). The CDR3 here is CASSGNLAEQYF. The CDR3 coding sequence is TGTGCCAGTAGTGGGAATTTGGCCGAGCAGTACTTC.

This clone has a single count. V usage is TRBV28 and J usage is TRBJ1-2; the D is unclear. The germline CDR1 and CDR2 sequences are MDHEN and SYDVKM. Deletions cut 6 bases from V and 4 bases from J, with 6 bases between. The CDR3 contains 11 residues. The CDR3 reads CASRPRYGYTF. The CDR3 DNA sequence: TGTGCCAGCAGGCCGCGCTATGGCTACACCTTC.

CDR3 region: CASSSRGLGTEAFF. CDR3 sequence (DNA): TGTGCCAGCAGTTCCAGGGGGCTCGGTACTGAAGCTTTCTTT. The chain couples TRBV6-5 to TRBJ1-1; TRBD1 matches at 8 bases. From germline, CDR1 is MNHEY and CDR2 SVGAGI. V lost 4 bases, J lost 5 bases, and 6 bases stayed unmatched. The CDR3 contains 14 residues.

The gene calls are TRBV6-1 and TRBJ2-1; maybe TRBD1 (6 bases). The CDR3 spans 17 residues. V was shortened by 4 bases and J by 3 bases, with 19 bases between the two germline ends. Germline V lookup: CDR1 MNHNS, CDR2 SASEGT. The CDR3 spells CASSAGVGNRFYNEQFF. Written as DNA, the CDR3 is TGTGCCAGCAGTGCAGGGGTCGGTAACCGGTTCTACAATGAGCAGTTCTTC.

The chain has TRBV7-3 and TRBJ2-1, with TRBD1 matching over 7 bases. The CDR3 runs 17 residues. In germline, CDR1 is SGHTA, CDR2 FQGTGA. V lost 6 bases to trimming and J lost 9 bases; unmatched junction nucleotides: 20. The CDR3 sequence: CASSPIGGTGRDAEQFF. In DNA, the CDR3 is TGTGCCAGCAGTCCTATAGGGGGCACGGGTAGGGATGCTGAGCAGTTCTTC.

The chain links TRBV9 to TRBJ1-2, with TRBD1 matching 7 bases. V gave up 3 bases and J gave up 0 bases; unmatched junction bases: 17. Germline V gene data show CDR1 as SGDLS and CDR2 as YYNGEE. The CDR3 consists of 19 residues. CDR3 DNA: TGTGCCAGCAGCGGTTATATGACAGGGTTATCCTTAACTAACTATGGCTACACCTTC. Protein product: CASSGYMTGLSLTNYGYTF.

The chain uses TRBV5-1 and TRBJ2-5; a weak D match, TRBD1 (6 bases). The CDR3 contains 14 residues. CDR1 is SGHRS and CDR2 is YFSETQ in the germline V gene. Trimming took 4 bases from V and 4 from J, leaving 14 bases between them. CDR3 sequence: CASSNQGYSETQYF. CDR3 sequence (DNA): TGCGCCAGCAGCAACCAGGGGTATTCAGAGACCCAGTACTTC.

This clone was detected a few times. The V and J genes are TRBV6-1 and TRBJ1-5; D is uncertain. CDR1 and CDR2 (germline): MNHNS, SASEGT. The V end lost 3 bases, the J end lost 4 bases, and 16 bases lay between the germline ends. This CDR3 contains 16 residues. In DNA, the CDR3 is TGTGCCAGCAGTGAGCTGGCAGGAGGTGGTAATCAGCCCCAGCATTTT. It encodes CASSELAGGGNQPQHF.

This clone has a handful of counts. The V call is TRBV19, the J call TRBJ1-1; D is unresolved. CDR3 length: 12 residues. The germline V and J ends were trimmed by 3 bases and 2 bases, with 4 bases remaining between them. Per germline, CDR1 LNHDA and CDR2 SQIVND (reference sequence). DNA of the CDR3: TGTGCCAGTAGTATGGGTAACACTGAAGCTTTCTTT. This sequence encodes CASSMGNTEAFF.

The chain joins TRBV5-4 to TRBJ2-1; 10 nucleotides match TRBD2. The CDR3 length is 18 residues. CDR1 SGHNT and CDR2 YYREEE come from the germline V gene (reference sequence). Trimming cost V 2 bases and J 3 bases; bases outside gene matches: 11. The DNA for the CDR3 is TGTGCCAGCAGCTTCGGAAATATAGCGGGAGGAAACTACAATGAGCAGTTCTTC. Amino acid sequence: CASSFGNIAGGNYNEQFF. The variable domain in full, completed from reference TRBV5-4 and TRBJ2-1, reads ETGVTQSPTHLIKTRGQQVTLRCSSQSGHNTVSWYQQALGQGPQFIFQYYREEENGRGNFPPRFSGLQFPNYSSELNVNALELDDSALYLCASSFGNIAGGNYNEQFFGPGTRLTVL.

V usage is TRBV7-6 and J usage is TRBJ2-3, with 7 nucleotides matching TRBD2. Trimming cost V 3 bases and J 6 bases; bases outside gene matches: 9. The CDR3 spans 15 residues. Per the germline V gene, CDR1 is SGHVS and CDR2 is FNYEAQ. CDR3 nucleotide sequence: TGTGCCAGCAGCTTGGGGGAGGGCTACCCCGATACGCAGTATTTT. Residues: CASSLGEGYPDTQYF.

The rearrangement links TRBV5-5 to TRBJ1-1; D is undetermined. The V end lost 4 bases, the J end lost 0 bases, and 13 bases lay between the germline ends. In germline, CDR1 is SGHKS, CDR2 YYEKEE (reference sequence). CDR3 size: 15 residues. Here the CDR3 reads CASSPEGAMNTEAFF. In DNA form, the CDR3 reads TGTGCCAGCAGCCCCGAGGGCGCTATGAACACTGAAGCTTTCTTT.

The chain couples TRBV3-1 (or the pseudogene TRBV3-2) to TRBJ2-1; 7 nucleotides align to TRBD2. V lost 4 bases and J lost 5; bases outside the gene matches: 5. The germline gives CDR1 LGHDT, CDR2 YNNKEL (reference sequence). The CDR3 covers 14 residues. CDR3 residues: CASSRLAEDNEQFF. The CDR3 bases are TGTGCCAGCAGCCGCCTAGCGGAGGACAATGAGCAGTTCTTC.

The chain recombines TRBV15 with TRBJ2-1; 7 nucleotides line up with TRBD2. The V gene's germline CDR1 is LNHNV and CDR2 YYDKDF (reference sequence). V gave up 0 bases and J gave up 1 base; unmatched junction bases: 12. This CDR3 has 19 residues. The CDR3 here is CATSRDRGGGPLSYNEQFF. In DNA, the CDR3 is TGTGCCACCAGCAGAGATCGTGGGGGAGGGCCCCTTTCCTACAATGAGCAGTTCTTC.